These T cell receptor beta chains were read from a single sample in a study of blood T cell repertoires in COVID-19. Repertoires were generated with immunoSEQ multiplex PCR, while TCRdb's copy carries only in-frame clones and drops some. This sample carries 180,000 or so clones, about 85% of them seen once, and the ten largest clones take roughly 9.2%. Sequenced material: peripheral blood. Every receptor here comes from a woman aged 80 or over with acute or convalescent COVID-19. Each CDR3 is given with its conserved first and last residue.

cdr3_length	v_call	j_call	cdr3_aa
14	TRBV4-2	TRBJ1-2	CASSQEAGDYGYTF
14	TRBV19	TRBJ2-3	CASRAGGEVDTQYF
14	TRBV11-2	TRBJ2-7	CASKQDGQSYEQYF
11	TRBV20-1	TRBJ2-7	CSASSSYEQYF
13	TRBV4-3	TRBJ1-3	CASSPPGGNTIYF
15	TRBV3-1/TRBV3-2	TRBJ2-2	CASSHRGARTGELFF
15	TRBV9	TRBJ2-3	CASSVAGGVADTQYF
15	TRBV19	TRBJ1-5	CASSLQGNSNQPQHF
16	TRBV6-1	TRBJ2-2	CASSARQGAGTGELFF
17	TRBV30	TRBJ1-3	CAWSLDRGRESGNTIYF
16	TRBV27	TRBJ2-1	CASSPLAGTSYNEQFF
12	TRBV6-5	TRBJ2-3	CASSTFGDTQYF
12	TRBV29-1	TRBJ1-1	CSVTGVNTEAFF
15	TRBV19	TRBJ1-5	CASSMGVNSNQPQHF
14	TRBV18	TRBJ1-1	CASSPADRVPEAFF
13	TRBV5-1	TRBJ1-2	CASSPTGEVGYTF
13	TRBV24-1	TRBJ2-3	CATSDARTDTQYF
15	TRBV6-5	TRBJ2-3	CASSYSGAYTDTQYF
13	TRBV3-1/TRBV3-2	TRBJ1-1	CASSFGGNTEAFF
14	TRBV18	TRBJ2-3	CASSLNLEADTQYF
12	TRBV12-3/TRBV12-4	TRBJ1-2	CASRQGNYGYTF